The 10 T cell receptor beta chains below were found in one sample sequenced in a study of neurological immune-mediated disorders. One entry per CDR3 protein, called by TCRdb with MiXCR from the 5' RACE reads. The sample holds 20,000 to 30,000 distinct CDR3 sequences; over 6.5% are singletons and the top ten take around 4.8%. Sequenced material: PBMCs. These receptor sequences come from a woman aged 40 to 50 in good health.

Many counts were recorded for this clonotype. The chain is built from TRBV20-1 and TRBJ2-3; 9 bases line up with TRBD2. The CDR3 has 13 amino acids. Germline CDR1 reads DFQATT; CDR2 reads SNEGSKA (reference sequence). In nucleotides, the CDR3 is TGCAGCGATAGCGGGAGCAGCACAGATACGCAGTATTTT. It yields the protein CSDSGSSTDTQYF.

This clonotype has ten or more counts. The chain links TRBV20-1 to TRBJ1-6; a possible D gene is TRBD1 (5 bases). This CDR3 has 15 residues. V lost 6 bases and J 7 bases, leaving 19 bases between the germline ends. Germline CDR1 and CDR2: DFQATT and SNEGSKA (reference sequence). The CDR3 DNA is TGCAGTGCGCCCTGGGAGGGGATGGGGAATTCACCCCTCCACTTT. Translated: CSAPWEGMGNSPLHF.

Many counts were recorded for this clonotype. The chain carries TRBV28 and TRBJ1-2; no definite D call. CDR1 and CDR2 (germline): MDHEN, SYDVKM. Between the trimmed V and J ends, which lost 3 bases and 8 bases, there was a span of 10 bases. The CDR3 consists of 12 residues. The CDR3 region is CASSFWRNGYTF. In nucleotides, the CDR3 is TGTGCCAGCAGTTTCTGGAGGAACGGCTACACCTTC.

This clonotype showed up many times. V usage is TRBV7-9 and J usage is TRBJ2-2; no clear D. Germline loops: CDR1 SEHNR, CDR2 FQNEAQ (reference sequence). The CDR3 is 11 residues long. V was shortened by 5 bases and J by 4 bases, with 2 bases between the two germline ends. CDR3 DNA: TGTGCCAGCAGCCCCACCGGGGAGCTGTTTTTT. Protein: CASSPTGELFF. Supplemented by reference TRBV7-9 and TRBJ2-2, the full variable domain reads DTGVSQNPRHKITKRGQNVTFRCDPISEHNRLYWYRQTLGQGPEFLTYFQNEAQLEKSRLLSDRFSAERPKGSFSTLEIQRTEQGDSAMYLCASSPTGELFFGEGSRLTVL.

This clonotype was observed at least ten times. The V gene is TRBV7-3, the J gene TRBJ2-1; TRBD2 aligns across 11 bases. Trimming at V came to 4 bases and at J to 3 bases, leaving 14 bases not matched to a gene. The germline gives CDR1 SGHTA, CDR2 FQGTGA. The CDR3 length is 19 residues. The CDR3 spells CASSSRPGSGRAGYNEQFF. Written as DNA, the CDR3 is TGTGCCAGCAGCTCCCGCCCCGGTAGCGGGAGGGCCGGCTACAATGAGCAGTTCTTC.

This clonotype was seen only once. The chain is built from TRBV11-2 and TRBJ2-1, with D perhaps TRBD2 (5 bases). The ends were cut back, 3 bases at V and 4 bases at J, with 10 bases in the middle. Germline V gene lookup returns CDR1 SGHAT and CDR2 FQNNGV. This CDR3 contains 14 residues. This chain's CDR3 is CASSFAGTYNEQFF. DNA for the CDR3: TGTGCCAGCAGCTTTGCGGGTACTTACAATGAGCAGTTCTTC. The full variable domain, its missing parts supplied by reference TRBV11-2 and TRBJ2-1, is EAGVAQSPRYKIIEKRQSVAFWCNPISGHATLYWYQQILGQGPKLLIQFQNNGVVDDSQLPKDRFSAERLKGVDSTLKIQPAKLEDSAVYLCASSFAGTYNEQFFGPGTRLTVL.

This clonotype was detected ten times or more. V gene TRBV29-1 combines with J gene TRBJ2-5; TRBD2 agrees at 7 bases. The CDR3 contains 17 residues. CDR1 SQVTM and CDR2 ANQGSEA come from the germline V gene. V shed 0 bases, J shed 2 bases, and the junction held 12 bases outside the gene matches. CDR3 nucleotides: TGCAGCGTTGAAGACAGACTAGCCCCGTGGACTCAAGAGACCCAGTACTTC. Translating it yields CSVEDRLAPWTQETQYF.

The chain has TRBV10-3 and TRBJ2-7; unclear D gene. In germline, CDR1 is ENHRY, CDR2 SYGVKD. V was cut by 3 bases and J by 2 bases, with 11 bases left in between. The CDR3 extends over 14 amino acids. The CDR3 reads CAISDVLLAYEQYF. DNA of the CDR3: TGTGCCATCAGTGACGTCCTCCTGGCCTACGAGCAGTACTTC.

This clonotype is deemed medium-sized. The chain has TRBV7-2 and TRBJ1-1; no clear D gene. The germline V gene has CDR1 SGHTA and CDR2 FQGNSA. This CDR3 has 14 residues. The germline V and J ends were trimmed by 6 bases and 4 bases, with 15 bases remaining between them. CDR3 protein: CASRRFGWSTEAFF. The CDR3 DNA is TGTGCCAGCAGGCGCTTTGGGTGGAGCACTGAAGCTTTCTTT.

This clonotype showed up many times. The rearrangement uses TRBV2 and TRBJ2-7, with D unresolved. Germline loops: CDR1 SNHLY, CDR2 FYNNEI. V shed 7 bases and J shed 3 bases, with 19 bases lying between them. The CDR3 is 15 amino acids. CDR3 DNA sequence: TGTGCCAGCAATCCCCTCGAGTGGGTCGACTACGAGCAGTACTTC. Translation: CASNPLEWVDYEQYF.